The source of this T cell receptor beta chain is a study of patients and donors after allogeneic stem cell transplantation (dated by TCRdb to about 2020). The library was made by RT-PCR. The data were produced on a NextSeq 550. The public reads were reprocessed in TCRdb via fastp at Q25 and MiXCR, keeping in-frame beta chains. Rows are unified per CDR3 protein, each entry keeping the most common DNA and genes. Counted in this sample were 200,000 to 250,000 distinct CDR3 sequences; around 41% of them appeared once. The biggest ten clones account for around a tenth of the sample. The trim is 3 bases for V and 8 bases for J, with a gap of 13 bases between the germline ends. CDR1 SEHNR and CDR2 FQNEAQ were looked up in the germline V gene (reference sequence). The CDR3 numbers 13 amino acids, ends counted. Here the CDR3 DNA is all that survives: 39 bases in frame from base 1. Notes on this clonotype: Its specific antigen is unknown. As the CDR3 is not closed by the conserved phenylalanine or tryptophan, this likely results from a read error.

The source is a human donor who was either an allogeneic HSCT recipient or a stem cell or donor lymphocyte infusion donor (not recorded which). It is not recorded whose cells these are; they may come from a transplant donor. The sequenced sample consisted of blood, either unsorted or a sorted T cell fraction (not recorded which). The V and J segments used are TRBV7-9 and TRBJ1-1, with TRBD1 tentatively as D gene (5 bases match). The DNA reads as follows: TGTGCCAGCAGCTTGGGGGGAGGAACCGAAGCTTTCTCT. Its amino acids are CASSLGGGTEAFS.